This record concerns one T cell receptor beta chain sequence. Its antigen is unknown. This entry is derived from a study of cytomegalovirus exposure and HLA in healthy donors. Findings and caveats of the study: Later analysis showed most CMV-associated TCR beta chains appearing HLA-restricted. For presence/absence analyses, sequencing depth was assumed to be roughly uniform across donors.

CDR1 is MNHEY and CDR2 is SMNVEV in the germline V gene (reference sequence). CDR3 length: 16 amino acids. V gave up 4 bases and J gave up 4 bases; unmatched junction bases: 9. It was with 60 Vbeta and 13 Jbeta primers that the PCR ran. Clones were sequenced by immunoSEQ multiplex PCR, and TCRdb holds only the in-frame ones, with some missing. The profile covers some 130,000 clones, with approximately 80% appearing a single time and approximately 10% taken by the ten largest. Despite likely unrecorded immune exposures, the donors were nominally healthy at the time of sampling. The J gene is TRBJ2-7, the V gene TRBV27, with 11 bases identical to TRBD1. The sequenced sample consisted of PBMCs. The clonotype was recovered from a male donor in good health and CMV-seropositive. The CDR3 nucleotides are TGTGCCAGCAGTTCCAGGATGGGACAGGGGGGATACGAGCAGTACTTC. Translation: CASSSRMGQGGYEQYF.